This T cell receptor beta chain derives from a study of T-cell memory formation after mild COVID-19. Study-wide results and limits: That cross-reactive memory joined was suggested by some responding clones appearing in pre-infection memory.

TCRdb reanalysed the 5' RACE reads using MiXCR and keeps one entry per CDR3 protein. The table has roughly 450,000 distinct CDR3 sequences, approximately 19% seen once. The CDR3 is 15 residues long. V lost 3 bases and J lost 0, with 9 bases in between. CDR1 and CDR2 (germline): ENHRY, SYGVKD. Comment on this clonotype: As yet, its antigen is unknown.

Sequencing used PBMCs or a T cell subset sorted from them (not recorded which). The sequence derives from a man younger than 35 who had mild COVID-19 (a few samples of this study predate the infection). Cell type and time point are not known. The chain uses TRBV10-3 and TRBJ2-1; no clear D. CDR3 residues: CAISDALGSYNEQFF. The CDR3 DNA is TGTGCCATCAGTGACGCTCTGGGCTCCTACAATGAGCAGTTCTTC.